This TCR beta chain came from a study of shared clonotypes between healthy human individuals. For the study at large: CD4 naive and memory got three plates each, CD8 naive two, CD8 memory one.

Profiling relied on immunoSEQ multiplex PCR, and the TCRdb table lists in-frame clones only, not all of them. The sample holds about 2.4 million clones, 85% to 95% seen once. In this sample, this clone turned up a few times. Its antigen remains unknown. Other DNA sequences in this sample translate to the same CDR3. Overall study results and limits: It was anticipated that sequencing depth would influence how many clonotypes donors shared. Non-shared clonotypes had lower generation probabilities than clonotypes shared by all four sorted-subset donors.

Sequenced sample: naive CD4+ T cells sorted from blood. Subset indicated: CD45RA+ positively selected. The TCR originated in a man in his late teens or twenties in good health.

The CDR3 nucleotides are TGTGCCAGCAGTTATTCAGGTCAGCCCCAGCATTTT. Translation: CASSYSGQPQHF. The gene calls are TRBV6-6 and TRBJ1-5; D gene unclear. Germline loops: CDR1 MNHNY, CDR2 SVGAGI (reference sequence). Trimming left V 3 bases short and J 6 bases short, with 6 bases between. The CDR3 runs 12 residues.